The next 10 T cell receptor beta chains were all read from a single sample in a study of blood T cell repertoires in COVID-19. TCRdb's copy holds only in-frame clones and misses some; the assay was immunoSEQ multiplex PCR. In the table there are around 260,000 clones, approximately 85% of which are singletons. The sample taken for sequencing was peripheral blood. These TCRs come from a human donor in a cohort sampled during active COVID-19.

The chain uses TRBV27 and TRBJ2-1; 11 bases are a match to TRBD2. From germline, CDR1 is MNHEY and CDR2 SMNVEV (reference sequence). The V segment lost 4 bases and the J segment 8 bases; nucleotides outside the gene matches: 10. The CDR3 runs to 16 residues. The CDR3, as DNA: TGTGCCAGCAGTTACGTAGCGGGAGGGCCCGAGGATGAGCAGTTCTTC. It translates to CASSYVAGGPEDEQFF.

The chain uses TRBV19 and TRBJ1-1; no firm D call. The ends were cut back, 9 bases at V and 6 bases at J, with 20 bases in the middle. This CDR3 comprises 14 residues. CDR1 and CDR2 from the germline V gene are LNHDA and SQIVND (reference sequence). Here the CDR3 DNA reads TGTGCCAGCGCTTCAAAAGGGAGGTTAGCTGAAGCTTTCTTT. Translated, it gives CASASKGRLAEAFF.

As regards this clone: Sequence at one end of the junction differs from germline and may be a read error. The CDR3 sequence: CASSQGIGGEAF. The CDR3 bases are TGTGCCAGCAGCCAAGGCATAGGAGGGGAGGCCTTC. This rearrangement joins TRBV3-1 (or the pseudogene TRBV3-2) to TRBJ1-2; perhaps TRBD1 as D (5 bases). The CDR3 contains 12 residues. Germline lookup yields CDR1 LGHDT and CDR2 YNNKEL (reference sequence).

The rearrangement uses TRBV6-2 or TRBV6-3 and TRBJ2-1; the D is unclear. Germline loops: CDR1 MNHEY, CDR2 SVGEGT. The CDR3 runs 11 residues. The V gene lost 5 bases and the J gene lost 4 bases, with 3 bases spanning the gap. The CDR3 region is CASSRYNEQFF. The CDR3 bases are TGTGCCAGCAGTCGTTACAATGAGCAGTTCTTC.

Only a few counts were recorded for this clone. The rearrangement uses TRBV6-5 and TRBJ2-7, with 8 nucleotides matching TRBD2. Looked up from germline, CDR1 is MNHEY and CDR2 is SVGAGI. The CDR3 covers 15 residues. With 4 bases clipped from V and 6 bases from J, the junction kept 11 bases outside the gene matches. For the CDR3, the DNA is TGTGCCAGCAGTTCCCCCGGGACTAGTCATTCCGAGCAGTACTTC. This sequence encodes CASSSPGTSHSEQYF.

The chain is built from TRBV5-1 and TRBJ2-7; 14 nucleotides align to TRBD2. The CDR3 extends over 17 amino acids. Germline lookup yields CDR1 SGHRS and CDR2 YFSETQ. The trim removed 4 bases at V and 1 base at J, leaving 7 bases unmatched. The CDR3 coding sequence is TGCGCCAGCAGCAGACTAGCGGGAGGGCCGCAGTCCTACGAGCAGTACTTC. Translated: CASSRLAGGPQSYEQYF.

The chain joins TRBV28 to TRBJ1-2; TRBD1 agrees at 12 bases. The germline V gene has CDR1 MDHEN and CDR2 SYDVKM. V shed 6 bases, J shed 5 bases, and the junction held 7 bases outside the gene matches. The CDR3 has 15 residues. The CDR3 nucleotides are TGTGCCAGCAGCTACGGGACAGGGGGCCAGTATGGCTACACCTTC. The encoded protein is CASSYGTGGQYGYTF.

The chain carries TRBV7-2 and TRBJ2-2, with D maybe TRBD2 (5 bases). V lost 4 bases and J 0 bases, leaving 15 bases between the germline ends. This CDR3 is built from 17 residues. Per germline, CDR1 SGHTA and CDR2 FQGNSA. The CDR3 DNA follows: TGTGCCAGCAGCTCCCGATGGTCGGACTCGAACACCGGGGAGCTGTTTTTT. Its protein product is CASSSRWSDSNTGELFF.

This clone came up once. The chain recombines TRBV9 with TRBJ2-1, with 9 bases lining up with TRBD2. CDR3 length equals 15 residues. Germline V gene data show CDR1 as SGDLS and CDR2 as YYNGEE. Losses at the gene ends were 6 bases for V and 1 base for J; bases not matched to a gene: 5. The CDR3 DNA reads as TGTGCCAGCACCCAAGCGGGGGGATCCTACAATGAGCAGTTCTTC. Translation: CASTQAGGSYNEQFF.

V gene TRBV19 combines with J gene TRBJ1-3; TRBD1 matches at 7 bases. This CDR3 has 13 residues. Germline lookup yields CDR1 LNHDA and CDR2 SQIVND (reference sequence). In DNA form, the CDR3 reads TGTGCTATAGGGACAGCCTCTGGAAACACCATATATTTT. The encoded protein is CAIGTASGNTIYF.